This T cell receptor (beta chain) was recorded in a study of blood T cell repertoires in COVID-19. Study-level information: From the United States, Italy and Spain came samples of acute and convalescent COVID-19. From T cells, B-cell-depleted T cells, or PBMCs came the material, which was cDNA or gDNA.

The germline CDR1 and CDR2 sequences are SGHRS and YFSETQ. Losses at the gene ends were 4 bases for V and 7 bases for J; bases not matched to a gene: 7. The CDR3 covers 13 residues. In the authors' workflow: Estimates of nucleated cell counts were drawn from the amplification of reference gene primers. Measured with immunoSEQ multiplex PCR; TCRdb has only the in-frame clones, and not every one. V and J calls and clone size are given by that table; D and trimming were obtained from the DNA. The repertoire consists of 70,000 to 95,000 clones, with about nine tenths occurring once and the leading ten covering around 1.5%.

The chain couples TRBV5-1 to TRBJ1-1; the match to TRBD1 covers 7 bases. The sample taken for sequencing was peripheral blood. This TCR derives from a human donor with active COVID-19. The donor label of this sample is uncertain. CDR3 sequence: CASSPGQFLEAFF. The CDR3 coding sequence is TGCGCCAGCAGCCCGGGACAGTTTCTTGAAGCTTTCTTT. Full variable domain (rest looked up from reference TRBV5-1 and TRBJ1-1): KAGVTQTPRYLIKTRGQQVTLSCSPISGHRSVSWYQQTPGQGLQFLFEYFSETQRNKGNFPGRFSGRQFSNSRSEMNVSTLELGDSALYLCASSPGQFLEAFFGQGTRLTVV.